Following are 7 T cell receptor beta chains from one sample sequenced in a study of shared clonotypes between healthy human individuals. TCRdb's copy holds only in-frame clones and misses some; the assay was immunoSEQ multiplex PCR. The profile shows fewer than 400,000 clones, less than 85% of them singletons. Sample: memory CD4+ T cells sorted from blood. Described subset: CD45RA-negative fraction. The receptors were sampled from a man aged 30-40 years in good health.

This clone was recorded once. This sequence joins TRBV5-1 and TRBJ2-2, with D uncertain. The CDR3 loop spans 14 amino acids. Germline CDR1 and CDR2: SGHRS and YFSETQ. V lost 5 bases and J 6 bases, leaving 14 bases between the germline ends. CDR3 nucleotide sequence: TGCGCCAGCAGAATTCAAGCAGGTCCCGGGGAGCTGTTTTTT. It codes for CASRIQAGPGELFF.

This clone has only one observation. The rearrangement links TRBV6-5 to TRBJ2-5, with 10 bases matching TRBD2. CDR1 and CDR2 from the germline V gene are MNHEY and SVGAGI. J gave up 1 base and V 5 bases, and 4 bases lay outside the gene matches. The CDR3 is 15 residues long. The CDR3 sequence: CASSHSGRIQETQYF. CDR3 DNA: TGTGCCAGCAGTCATAGCGGGAGGATCCAAGAGACCCAGTACTTC.

The V gene is TRBV2, the J gene TRBJ1-1; D remains unclear. The V gene's germline CDR1 is SNHLY and CDR2 FYNNEI. The CDR3 has 15 residues. Trimming pared 5 bases from V and 3 bases from J, leaving 16 bases between. The CDR3 DNA sequence: TGTGCCAGCAGTTCCAAGAGAATACTCGACACTGAAGCTTTCTTT. Amino acids: CASSSKRILDTEAFF.

The V and J genes are TRBV25-1 and TRBJ2-3; 8 nucleotides align to TRBD2. The CDR3 spans 16 residues. CDR1 is MGHDK and CDR2 is SYGVNS in the germline V gene. J was trimmed by 6 bases and V by 2 bases; bases with no gene match: 10. DNA for the CDR3: TGTGCCAGCAGTGAACCGATTAGCGGGGCCCTGGATACGCAGTATTTT. The encoded protein is CASSEPISGALDTQYF.

This clone was seen a single time. The rearrangement links TRBV27 to TRBJ2-7; 13 positions match TRBD2. The CDR3 has 16 amino acids. The V gene end was trimmed by 2 bases and the J gene end by 2 bases; junction bases not matched to a gene: 3. CDR1 is MNHEY and CDR2 is SMNVEV in the germline V gene (reference sequence). The DNA of the CDR3 is TGTGCCAGCAGTTTACGGACTAGCGGGAGTACCTACGAGCAGTACTTC. Protein product: CASSLRTSGSTYEQYF.

This chain connects TRBV19 to TRBJ2-7; the D gene is possibly TRBD2 (5 bases). Per the germline V gene, CDR1 is LNHDA and CDR2 is SQIVND (reference sequence). V was cut by 6 bases and J by 2 bases, with 8 bases left in between. The length of the CDR3 is 12 residues. CDR3 sequence (DNA): TGTGCCAGTAGCAGCGGACCCTACGAGCAGTACTTC. Translation gives CASSSGPYEQYF.

This clone showed up just once. The DNA for the CDR3 is TGTGCCAGCTCACCAGGGGAGTCGGTGGAACTGTTTTTT. This sequence encodes CASSPGESVELFF. V gene TRBV18 combines with J gene TRBJ1-4, with D uncertain. V lost 2 bases and J lost 12, with 13 bases in between. Germline CDR1 reads KGHSH; CDR2 reads LQKENI. The CDR3 extends over 13 amino acids. Full variable domain (missing parts from reference TRBV18 and TRBJ1-4): NAGVMQNPRHLVRRRGQEARLRCSPMKGHSHVYWYRQLPEEGLKFMVYLQKENIIDESGMPKERFSAEFPKEGPSILRIQQVVRGDSAAYFCASSPGESVELFFGSGTQLSVL.